Listed here are 16 T cell receptor beta chains from one sample, sequenced in a study of CD8+CD57+ T cells in acquired aplastic anemia. Both TCR beta VDJ combination and CDR3 sequence profiling were carried out. Genomic DNA was the template for this profiling. TCRdb analysed the reads with MiXCR anew, one entry per CDR3 protein. The sample includes about 110,000 distinct CDR3 sequences, 51% of them seen just once. The sample was sorted CD4+, CD8+, or CD8+CD57+ T cells (not recorded which) from PBMCs. Receptors originate from a human donor in good health, serving as a control.

J is TRBJ2-7 and V is TRBV19, with D perhaps matching TRBD1 or TRBD2 (5 bases each). In germline, CDR1 is LNHDA, CDR2 SQIVND (reference sequence). The V end lost 4 bases, the J end lost 2 bases, and 9 bases lay between the germline ends. The CDR3 loop spans 13 amino acids. The CDR3 region is CASSRDGAYEQYF. CDR3 DNA: TGTGCCAGTAGTAGGGACGGAGCCTACGAGCAGTACTTC.

Note on this clonotype: A read error may account for a junction end that differs from germline. The gene calls are TRBV5-3 and TRBJ1-2; D perhaps matches TRBD1 (5 bases). TRBV5-3 is known as an ORF, though its function is uncertain. The CDR3 length is 12 residues. Written as DNA, the CDR3 is TGTGCCAGCAGCTTAAACGAGGGACCCTACACCTTC. Amino acids: CASSLNEGPYTF.

This chain joins TRBV5-1 and TRBJ2-7; TRBD2 is a possible D gene (5 bases). Germline V lookup: CDR1 SGHRS, CDR2 YFSETQ. V was cut by 4 bases and J by 6 bases, with 11 bases left in between. The CDR3 sequence is 12 residues long. The CDR3 spells CASSLDFAEQYF. The CDR3 DNA reads TGCGCCAGCAGCCTGGACTTTGCCGAGCAGTACTTC. The whole variable domain, filled in from reference TRBV5-1 and TRBJ2-7, reads KAGVTQTPRYLIKTRGQQVTLSCSPISGHRSVSWYQQTPGQGLQFLFEYFSETQRNKGNFPGRFSGRQFSNSRSEMNVSTLELGDSALYLCASSLDFAEQYFGPGTRLTVT.

The chain combines TRBV12-3 or TRBV12-4 with TRBJ1-6; no definite D call. V dropped 5 bases and J dropped 6 bases, with 8 bases sitting between them. The CDR3 is 13 residues long. As DNA, the CDR3 is TGTGCCAGCAGTGAATCTACTAATTCACCCCTCCACTTT. It is translated as CASSESTNSPLHF.

The CDR3 region is CATSQQGRAFF. CDR3 DNA sequence: TGTGCCACCAGCCAACAGGGACGAGCTTTCTTT. The rearrangement uses TRBV15 and TRBJ1-1; maybe TRBD1 (6 bases). The length of the CDR3 is 11 residues. V was trimmed by 5 bases and J by 10 bases, leaving 11 bases between them. Germline CDR1 is LNHNV and CDR2 is YYDKDF (reference sequence).

A remark on this clonotype: Sequence at one end of the junction differs from germline and may be a read error. The chain carries TRBV12-3 or TRBV12-4 and TRBJ2-1; TRBD2 matches at 13 bases. The CDR3 has 16 amino acids. The CDR3 loop reads CASSSWTSGGRNEQFF. The CDR3 nucleotides are TGTGCTAGCAGTTCTTGGACTAGCGGGGGTCGCAATGAGCAGTTCTTC.

The chain uses TRBV2 and TRBJ2-7, with TRBD2 as a possible D gene (6 bases). The CDR3 extends over 11 amino acids. V was shortened by 9 bases and J by 6 bases, with 12 bases between the two germline ends. Germline loops: CDR1 SNHLY, CDR2 FYNNEI. CDR3 sequence: CASGTAGEQYF. DNA of the CDR3: TGTGCCAGTGGGACTGCCGGCGAGCAGTACTTC.

V is TRBV5-6 and J is TRBJ2-1; 9 bases agree with TRBD2. Germline CDR1 is SGHDT and CDR2 is YYEEEE. The CDR3 extends over 16 amino acids. The ends lost 1 base at V and 5 bases at J; junction bases unmatched: 7. The CDR3 here is CASSLRGGAADNEQFF. Here the CDR3 DNA reads TGTGCCAGCAGCTTGCGCGGGGGGGCAGCAGACAATGAGCAGTTCTTC.

This clonotype was found a few times. The rearrangement links TRBV19 to TRBJ2-7; the D gene is possibly TRBD2 (6 bases). The CDR3 loop spans 15 amino acids. V dropped 5 bases and J dropped 2 bases, with 16 bases sitting between them. In germline, CDR1 is LNHDA, CDR2 SQIVND (reference sequence). The chain's CDR3 is CASSATAGAAYEQYF. The CDR3 DNA sequence: TGTGCCAGTAGTGCCACAGCGGGCGCCGCCTACGAGCAGTACTTC.

In its sample, this clonotype was seen many times. The chain links TRBV6-5 to TRBJ1-3; a weak D match, TRBD1 (5 bases). Germline CDR1 reads MNHEY; CDR2 reads SVGAGI. The V and J ends lost 4 bases and 5 bases respectively, with 12 bases between them. The CDR3 has 14 amino acids. The DNA for the CDR3 is TGTGCCAGCAGTTCCCGAGGGGATAGAAACACCATATATTTT. Its protein product is CASSSRGDRNTIYF.

This clonotype was recorded at least ten times. In DNA, the CDR3 is TGTGCCAGTAGTATAGATGGCCAGGGGGCTTATGAGCAGTTCTTC. This encodes CASSIDGQGAYEQFF. The rearrangement joins TRBV19 to TRBJ2-1; 8 bases match TRBD1. Germline V gene data show CDR1 as LNHDA and CDR2 as SQIVND (reference sequence). V trimming: 0 bases; J trimming: 8 bases; junction bases outside the gene matches: 6. This CDR3 comprises 15 residues. Full variable domain (remainder filled in from reference TRBV19 and TRBJ2-1): DGGITQSPKYLFRKEGQNVTLSCEQNLNHDAMYWYRQDPGQGLRLIYYSQIVNDFQKGDIAEGYSVSREKKESFPLTVTSAQKNPTAFYLCASSIDGQGAYEQFFGPGTRLTVL.

At least ten counts were recorded for this clonotype. This sequence joins TRBV12-3 or TRBV12-4 and TRBJ2-7; 8 bases are a match to TRBD2. The CDR3 consists of 16 residues. V gave up 5 bases and J gave up 1 base; unmatched junction bases: 10. CDR3 residues: CASSPELAELSYEQYF. Here the CDR3 DNA reads TGTGCCAGCAGTCCAGAACTAGCGGAGCTTTCCTACGAGCAGTACTTC.

The V gene is TRBV15, the J gene TRBJ1-3, with 9 positions matching TRBD1. The CDR3 runs to 14 residues. V was pared by 7 bases and J by 4 bases, with 5 bases of the junction left unmatched. The germline V gene encodes CDR1 LNHNV and CDR2 YYDKDF (reference sequence). The CDR3 is CATNGGTGGNTIYF. The CDR3, as DNA: TGTGCCACCAACGGCGGGACAGGGGGAAACACCATATATTTT. Looking up the rest from reference TRBV15 and TRBJ1-3 gives the full variable domain: DAMVIQNPRYQVTQFGKPVTLSCSQTLNHNVMYWYQQKSSQAPKLLFHYYDKDFNNEADTPDNFQSRRPNTSFCFLDIRSPGLGDTAMYLCATNGGTGGNTIYFGEGSWLTVV.

The chain couples TRBV20-1 to TRBJ1-2; 8 bases match TRBD1. With V trimmed by 5 bases and J by 8 bases, 13 bases remained unmatched. Germline V CDR1 and CDR2: DFQATT, SNEGSKA (reference sequence). CDR3 length: 14 residues. The CDR3 bases are TGCAGTGCTCCACCCTTCCAGGGGGCGCGGGGCTACACCTTC. The encoded protein is CSAPPFQGARGYTF.

The chain combines TRBV2 with TRBJ2-1; 7 bases agree with TRBD1. Looked up from germline, CDR1 is SNHLY and CDR2 is FYNNEI. The length of the CDR3 is 14 residues. With V trimmed by 6 bases and J by 4 bases, 6 bases remained unmatched. The CDR3 coding sequence is TGTGCCAGCAGGGGTCCGACAGGGTACAATGAGCAGTTCTTC. Amino acids: CASRGPTGYNEQFF.

This clonotype has at least ten counts. The chain is built from TRBV4-3 and TRBJ2-1, with D maybe TRBD1 (7 bases). Germline CDR1 and CDR2: LGHNA and YSLEER. Trimming stripped 0 bases from V and 9 bases from J, with 12 bases between. This CDR3 is 14 amino acids long. This chain's CDR3 is CASSQDTRGAEQFF. The CDR3 coding sequence is TGCGCCAGCAGCCAAGATACCAGGGGGGCTGAGCAGTTCTTC.